These T cell receptor beta chains were read from a single sample in a study of T cell repertoires in cytomegalovirus infection. TCRdb fed the reads into MiXCR, producing one record per CDR3 protein. Found here are 450,000 to 600,000 distinct CDR3 sequences, 30% to 35% of them singletons; the top ten hold roughly a sixth. These TCRs' antigens remain unknown. The material was cultured PBMCs, obtained from culture after CMV antigen stimulation. Receptor source: a human donor in good health (CMV status not recorded). Some clones in this sample may be carry-over from other donors' samples. The CDR3 runs from the conserved cysteine through the conserved F or W.

V	CDR3
TRBV27	CASNKMRELGSGNTIYF
TRBV10-3	CAISESLGKGTDEQFF
TRBV12-3/TRBV12-4	CASIWTSGSSGANVLTF
TRBV4-1	CASSQPDRGYGYTF
TRBV18	CASSLAAVGNQPQHF
TRBV6-2/TRBV6-3	CASSSWTGSGTDTQYF
TRBV12-3/TRBV12-4	CASSPTTNYEQYF
TRBV27	CASSLSFSNEQFF
TRBV7-2	CASSPGTHGNQPQHF
TRBV5-6	CASSITGTSGRRYEQFF
TRBV27	CASSRDRGPYEQYF
TRBV11-3	CASSLDSGRNEQFF
TRBV10-3	CAISEDGVGNQPQHF
TRBV29-1	CSVVGGRGSTEAFF
TRBV12-3/TRBV12-4	CASSPNSGSSYNEQFF
TRBV7-8	CASSLVLRQTANYGYTF
TRBV12-3/TRBV12-4	CASSPLVATEAFF
TRBV12-3/TRBV12-4	CASSTFWGVDEQFF
TRBV29-1	CSVDTGQGGTDTQYF
TRBV6-2/TRBV6-3	CASSYGLWAETGGFSRMLYTF
TRBV7-2	CASSLVQGADEKLFF
TRBV4-3	CASSQDMGINQPQHF
TRBV7-2	CASSVDHTEAFF
TRBV10-1	CASSDPGTSGKETQYF
TRBV4-3	CASSQDLQSGQETQYF
TRBV5-6	CASSYFKTGGEETQYF
TRBV24-1	CATSTSGSHEQYF
TRBV6-6	CASSYSSQGVNTGELFF
TRBV19	CASSTWTGVPKNIQYF
TRBV4-3	CASSQDAVQSNYGYTF
TRBV7-2	CASGYLRNEQFF
TRBV6-2/TRBV6-3	CASSYGPSGVNTEAFF
TRBV7-9	CASSSVIYEQYF
TRBV27	CASSFLPLQVAGGYTF
TRBV19	CASSPRASGRKDTQYF
TRBV7-2	CASSLIAGQYYEQYF
TRBV7-8	CASSLDLAVANTGELFF
TRBV7-8	CASSLRRTGLVSQYF
TRBV28	CASSPLRDNAFQETQYF
TRBV7-2	CASSFKAENGETQYF
TRBV4-1	CASSQELGGPTEKTQYF
TRBV11-2	CASRSLRSQETQYF
TRBV7-2	CASSLKTVYGYTF
TRBV6-1	CASSDRAGANVLTF
TRBV6-1	CASRQGASNQPQHF